Sequencing of this TCR beta chain was carried out in a study of blood T cell repertoires in COVID-19. Whole-study context: Acute and convalescent COVID-19 specimens originated in the United States, Italy and Spain. T cells, B-cell-depleted T cells, or PBMCs supplied cDNA or gDNA.

Trimming cost V 5 bases and J 0 bases, with 17 bases left between them. Germline V gives CDR1 GTSNPN, CDR2 SVGIG (reference sequence). The CDR3 is 16 amino acids. This clone was observed a few times. Original processing notes: Counts of nucleated cells, estimated from reference gene primer amplification, were obtained. TCRdb's copy holds only in-frame clones and misses some; the assay was immunoSEQ multiplex PCR. Clone size and V and J calls were adopted from that table, with D and trimming inferred from the DNA. Seen here are some 220,000 clones, about 79% observed once, and the top ten hold about 8.9%.

This clonotype originated in a man between 50 and 59 years old with active or convalescent COVID-19. The sequencing input was peripheral blood. The chain has TRBV30 and TRBJ1-5; D is possibly TRBD1 (6 bases). The DNA for the CDR3 is TGTGCCTGGTCTTGGGGGCCGGCAGGTAGCAATCAGCCCCAGCATTTT. Amino acids: CAWSWGPAGSNQPQHF.